This TCR beta chain was observed in a study of blood T cell repertoires in COVID-19. Study at large: COVID-19 samples from acute and convalescent phases originated in the United States, Italy and Spain. PBMCs, B-cell-depleted T cells, or T cells provided the cDNA or gDNA that made up the material.

Germline trimming cut 2 bases from V and 5 bases from J; bases unmatched to any gene: 6. The length of the CDR3 is 15 residues. Germline V gene sequence: CDR1 MNHEY, CDR2 SVGAGI. The authors' processing: Reference gene primer amplification in the assay estimated nucleated cell counts. TCRdb's copy holds only in-frame clones and misses some; the assay was immunoSEQ multiplex PCR. Clonal size and the V and J genes are those of that table, whereas D and trimming came from the DNA. The sample shows 250,000 or so clones, about 90% of them seen only once. The sequence was obtained from an elderly man with acute or convalescent COVID-19. This chain uses TRBV6-5 with TRBJ2-1; 7 positions match TRBD2. Sequenced input: peripheral blood. The CDR3 nucleotides read TGTGCCAGCAGTTACGAAGCGGGGTTCAACAATGAGCAGTTCTTC. Translating it yields CASSYEAGFNNEQFF.